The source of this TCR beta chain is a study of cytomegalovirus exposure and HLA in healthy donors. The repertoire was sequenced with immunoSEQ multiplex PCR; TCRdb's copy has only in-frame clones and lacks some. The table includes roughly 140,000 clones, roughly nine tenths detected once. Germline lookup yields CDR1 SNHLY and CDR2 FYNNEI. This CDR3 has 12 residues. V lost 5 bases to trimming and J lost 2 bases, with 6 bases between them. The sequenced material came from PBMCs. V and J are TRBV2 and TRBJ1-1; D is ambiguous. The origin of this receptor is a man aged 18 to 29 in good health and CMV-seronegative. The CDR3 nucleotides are TGTGCCAGCAGTATCACAAACACTGAAGCTTTCTTT. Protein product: CASSITNTEAFF.